What follows are 20 T cell receptor beta chains derived from one specimen sequenced in a study of cytotoxic CD8 clonotypes in ibrutinib-treated CLL. Here immunoSEQ multiplex PCR was the method, and the copy in TCRdb shows in-frame clones only, minus some. The table has some 200,000 clones, around 70% seen once. The specimen comprised PBMCs, sampled after 12 months of ibrutinib treatment. The receptors derive from a human donor with chronic lymphocytic leukemia.

The rearrangement joins TRBV19 to TRBJ1-2; TRBD1 matches 8 bases. From germline, CDR1 is LNHDA and CDR2 SQIVND (reference sequence). This CDR3 comprises 17 residues. V was clipped by 5 bases and J by 1 base; unmatched bases: 12. The CDR3 DNA follows: TGTGCCAGTAGTTCCGGGACAGGTTATCGCCGTAACTATGGCTACACCTTC. This translates into CASSSGTGYRRNYGYTF.

This clone was seen a few times. The chain carries TRBV30 and TRBJ1-2, with D tentatively TRBD1 (5 bases). The CDR3 sequence is 12 residues long. Trimming took 2 bases from V and 4 from J, leaving 8 bases between them. Per germline, CDR1 GTSNPN and CDR2 SVGIG (reference sequence). The CDR3 loop is CAWSSGVYGYTF. The CDR3 DNA is TGTGCCTGGAGTTCGGGGGTCTATGGCTACACCTTC.

The chain joins TRBV29-1 to TRBJ2-5; TRBD1 matches at 7 bases. The CDR3 loop spans 14 amino acids. Germline CDR1 is SQVTM and CDR2 is ANQGSEA. J lost 2 bases, V lost 5 bases, and 8 bases had no gene match. Written as DNA, the CDR3 is TGCAGCGTTCCGACAGGGAGACCTCAAGAGACCCAGTACTTC. Amino acid sequence: CSVPTGRPQETQYF. Based on the CDR3 plus reference TRBV29-1 and TRBJ2-5, the full variable domain is SAVISQKPSRDICQRGTSLTIQCQVDSQVTMMFWYRQQPGQSLTLIATANQGSEATYESGFVIDKFPISRPNLTFSTLTVSNMSPEDSSIYLCSVPTGRPQETQYFGPGTRLLVL.

This chain uses TRBV5-1 with TRBJ1-1, with D possibly being TRBD1 (6 bases). CDR3 length: 13 residues. Germline assignment: CDR1 SGHRS and CDR2 YFSETQ. Between the trimmed V and J ends, which lost 3 bases and 4 bases, there was a span of 10 bases. The CDR3 sequence: CASSSTGFTEAFF. The CDR3 bases are TGCGCCAGCAGCTCAACAGGGTTCACTGAAGCTTTCTTT. The entire variable domain, with the rest obtained from reference TRBV5-1 and TRBJ1-1, is as follows: KAGVTQTPRYLIKTRGQQVTLSCSPISGHRSVSWYQQTPGQGLQFLFEYFSETQRNKGNFPGRFSGRQFSNSRSEMNVSTLELGDSALYLCASSSTGFTEAFFGQGTRLTVV.

This rearrangement joins TRBV29-1 to TRBJ1-3; D remains ambiguous. CDR3 size: 13 residues. The V end was cut by 5 bases, the J end by 4 bases, with 12 bases between. Germline values: CDR1 SQVTM, CDR2 ANQGSEA. CDR3 in amino acids: CSVSQTLGNTIYF. The CDR3 DNA reads TGCAGCGTTTCGCAGACATTGGGAAACACCATATATTTT.

This clone was detected only a few times. This chain uses TRBV2 with TRBJ1-1; D unresolved. CDR1 is SNHLY and CDR2 is FYNNEI in the germline V gene. This CDR3 has 15 amino acids. V lost 6 bases and J lost 2, with 16 bases in between. The CDR3 region has the DNA TGTGCCAGCAGAGATTGGACGGATACAAACACTGAAGCTTTCTTT. Amino acids: CASRDWTDTNTEAFF.

CDR3 nucleotide sequence: TGTGCCAGCGGGCAGATGGAGATAGCCTACGAGCAGTACTTC. It codes for CASGQMEIAYEQYF. The chain combines TRBV4-2 with TRBJ2-7; D remains unclear. Trimming took off 8 bases at V and 2 bases at J, with 16 bases between the two ends. The CDR3 runs 14 residues. Germline CDR1 LGHNA, CDR2 YNFKEQ.

This chain uses TRBV5-1 with TRBJ1-1; unclear D gene. The CDR3 is made up of 14 amino acids. Trimming removed 3 bases from V and 0 bases from J, with 9 bases in between. Germline assignment: CDR1 SGHRS and CDR2 YFSETQ. The CDR3 nucleotides are TGCGCCAGCAGCTCGACCAGGATGAACACTGAAGCTTTCTTT. It is translated as CASSSTRMNTEAFF.

The chain employs TRBV6-1 and TRBJ2-2; TRBD1 matches 9 bases. The CDR3 sequence is 15 residues long. Germline V gene lookup returns CDR1 MNHNS and CDR2 SASEGT. Trimming cost V 5 bases and J 6 bases; bases outside gene matches: 7. CDR3 sequence reads: CASSTRTGAAGELFF. CDR3 DNA: TGTGCCAGCAGTACCCGGACAGGGGCAGCCGGGGAGCTGTTTTTT.

The chain links TRBV30 to TRBJ1-2; D is uncertain. V lost 2 bases and J 2 bases, leaving 9 bases between the germline ends. CDR1 GTSNPN and CDR2 SVGIG come from the germline V gene (reference sequence). The CDR3 runs to 13 residues. CDR3 DNA: TGTGCCTGGAGTCCAATGGGAAACTATGGCTACACCTTC. It is translated as CAWSPMGNYGYTF.

This clone was detected once. CDR3 loop: CASSRGSYEQYF. The CDR3 nucleotides are TGTGCCAGTAGTAGGGGCTCCTACGAGCAGTACTTC. The genes are TRBV19 and TRBJ2-7; D gene unclear. The V end was cut by 4 bases, the J end by 0 bases, with 4 bases between. Germline assignment: CDR1 LNHDA and CDR2 SQIVND (reference sequence). The CDR3 length is 12 residues.

The chain combines TRBV5-1 with TRBJ1-2; D call uncertain. CDR1 and CDR2 from the germline V gene are SGHRS and YFSETQ. The CDR3 spans 13 residues. V lost 5 bases and J 3 bases, leaving 11 bases between the germline ends. The CDR3 region is CASSSSLDYGYTF. The CDR3 DNA sequence: TGCGCCAGCAGTTCTAGTTTAGACTATGGCTACACCTTC.

This clone was seen a few times. J is TRBJ2-4 and V is TRBV7-2, with D maybe TRBD1 (6 bases). In germline, CDR1 is SGHTA, CDR2 FQGNSA. V dropped 2 bases and J dropped 7 bases, with 9 bases sitting between them. The CDR3 has 13 residues. The CDR3 nucleotides read TGTGCCAGCAGCTTATTAGGGGGTAACATTCAGTACTTC. This sequence encodes CASSLLGGNIQYF.

The V call is TRBV7-3, the J call TRBJ2-6; no firm D call. This CDR3 spans 16 amino acids. Deletions cut 3 bases from V and 0 bases from J, with 9 bases between. CDR1 SGHTA and CDR2 FQGTGA come from the germline V gene. CDR3: CASSLRSTSGANVLTF. DNA of the CDR3: TGTGCCAGCAGCTTGCGAAGTACCTCTGGGGCCAACGTCCTGACTTTC.

The gene calls are TRBV10-3 and TRBJ1-1, with no clear D. V gave up 7 bases and J gave up 5 bases, with 14 bases separating them. This CDR3 has 13 amino acids. Per the germline V gene, CDR1 is ENHRY and CDR2 is SYGVKD. CDR3 DNA sequence: TGTGCCATCACCGGTGGGTCTCGAACTGAAGCTTTCTTT. Its translation is CAITGGSRTEAFF.

This sequence joins TRBV6-5 and TRBJ2-7; TRBD1 might be the D (6 bases). CDR1 is MNHEY and CDR2 is SVGAGI in the germline V gene. The CDR3 is 15 amino acids. V lost 0 bases to trimming and J lost 3 bases, with 12 bases between them. The CDR3 spells CASSYSAGAHYEQYF. In DNA, the CDR3 is TGTGCCAGCAGTTACTCGGCAGGGGCTCACTACGAGCAGTACTTC.

V gene TRBV6-1 combines with J gene TRBJ1-5; the D is unclear. The CDR3 sequence is 13 residues long. The germline V gene encodes CDR1 MNHNS and CDR2 SASEGT. The germline V and J ends were trimmed by 6 bases and 4 bases, with 10 bases remaining between them. The CDR3 region has the DNA TGTGCCAGCAGCGCGACACTAAATCAGCCCCAGCATTTT. As protein: CASSATLNQPQHF.

The V and J genes are TRBV18 and TRBJ2-1, with D perhaps matching TRBD1 (8 bases). The V end was cut by 5 bases, the J end by 6 bases, with 35 bases between. Germline CDR1 and CDR2: KGHSH and LQKENI. This CDR3 contains 21 residues. The CDR3 DNA reads TGTGCCAGCTCAGCTACCGGGACAGGTATACGAAGCGGGGTTGGAGGCAATGAGCAGTTCTTC. Amino acids: CASSATGTGIRSGVGGNEQFF.

This clone was observed once. The V and J genes are TRBV30 and TRBJ1-3; D remains ambiguous. This CDR3 region has 17 residues. Germline V CDR1 and CDR2: GTSNPN, SVGIG (reference sequence). Deletions cut 0 bases from V and 0 bases from J, with 15 bases between. CDR3 DNA sequence: TGTGCCTGGAGTGTAATCGGTCAGACTAGCTCTGGAAACACCATATATTTT. Its protein product is CAWSVIGQTSSGNTIYF.

This chain uses TRBV2 with TRBJ1-4; TRBD1 matches 7 bases. V shed 8 bases, J shed 4 bases, and the junction held 7 bases outside the gene matches. The CDR3 sequence is 14 residues long. Germline V CDR1 and CDR2: SNHLY, FYNNEI. In DNA, the CDR3 is TGTGCCAGCGGAGTCGGGACAGTTAATGAAAAACTGTTTTTT. Residues: CASGVGTVNEKLFF.